Listed here are 17 T cell receptor beta chains from one sample, sequenced in a study of blood T cell repertoires in COVID-19. Here immunoSEQ multiplex PCR was the method, and the copy in TCRdb shows in-frame clones only, minus some. The repertoire holds about 100,000 clones, with about 86% as singletons. The specimen sequenced was PBMCs or T cells enriched from blood (not recorded which). All receptors derive from a woman aged 50 to 65 who had recovered from COVID-19.

The sample holds one count of this clone. This chain links TRBV15 with TRBJ1-1; no firm D call. The CDR3 covers 13 residues. The V and J ends lost 0 bases and 4 bases respectively, with 6 bases between them. The germline V gene has CDR1 LNHNV and CDR2 YYDKDF (reference sequence). The CDR3 is CATSRDPSTEAFF. The CDR3 DNA follows: TGTGCCACCAGCAGAGATCCCTCCACTGAAGCTTTCTTT. Combining the CDR3 with reference TRBV15 and TRBJ1-1 gives the whole variable domain DAMVIQNPRYQVTQFGKPVTLSCSQTLNHNVMYWYQQKSSQAPKLLFHYYDKDFNNEADTPDNFQSRRPNTSFCFLDIRSPGLGDTAMYLCATSRDPSTEAFFGQGTRLTVV.

This chain uses TRBV14 with TRBJ1-2; D perhaps matches TRBD1 (5 bases). Germline CDR1 SGHDN, CDR2 FVKESK. With 8 bases removed from V and 8 bases from J, the gap between germline ends came to 18 bases. CDR3 length equals 13 residues. CDR3 in amino acids: CASSWVAGTGYTF. For the CDR3, the DNA is TGTGCCAGCTCCTGGGTTGCGGGGACCGGCTACACCTTC.

The V gene is TRBV28, the J gene TRBJ2-3; TRBD1 might be the D (5 bases). Per the germline V gene, CDR1 is MDHEN and CDR2 is SYDVKM. V dropped 6 bases and J dropped 7 bases, with 38 bases sitting between them. The CDR3 consists of 21 residues. The CDR3 sequence is CASSPIHIWTSQDLSRNTQYF. The CDR3 DNA follows: TGTGCCAGCAGCCCGATTCATATCTGGACAAGCCAGGACCTGTCTAGGAATACGCAGTATTTT.

This clone was detected only a few times. J is TRBJ1-6 and V is TRBV14, with D perhaps matching TRBD1 (5 bases). Germline CDR1 reads SGHDN; CDR2 reads FVKESK. Trimming pared 2 bases from V and 8 bases from J, leaving 16 bases between. The CDR3 covers 16 residues. The CDR3 DNA reads TGTGCCAGCAGCCAAAAAAGGGACTTACGGGATTCACCCCTCCACTTT. Its protein is CASSQKRDLRDSPLHF.

The chain employs TRBV3-1 (or the pseudogene TRBV3-2) and TRBJ2-3; weak D call: TRBD1 (5 bases). With 2 bases removed from V and 6 bases from J, the gap between germline ends came to 21 bases. Germline loops: CDR1 LGHDT, CDR2 YNNKEL (reference sequence). This CDR3 spans 17 amino acids. CDR3 in amino acids: CASSQNWGPPARDTQYF. DNA of the CDR3: TGTGCCAGCAGCCAAAATTGGGGCCCGCCTGCAAGGGATACGCAGTATTTT.

CDR3 residues: CASSQGRNEQYF. Here the CDR3 DNA reads TGTGCCAGCAGCCAAGGGAGAAACGAGCAGTACTTC. The chain has TRBV4-2 and TRBJ2-7; D remains unclear. V was pared by 1 base and J by 5 bases, with 6 bases between. This CDR3 region has 12 residues. The germline V gene encodes CDR1 LGHNA and CDR2 YNFKEQ.

The gene calls are TRBV15 and TRBJ2-7, with 8 bases lining up with TRBD1. The germline CDR1 and CDR2 sequences are LNHNV and YYDKDF (reference sequence). J was trimmed by 3 bases and V by 0 bases; bases with no gene match: 7. This CDR3 is built from 16 residues. For the CDR3, the DNA is TGTGCCACCAGCAGAGATAGGACAGGGCTGGGCTACGAGCAGTACTTC. This translates into CATSRDRTGLGYEQYF. Full variable domain (missing parts from reference TRBV15 and TRBJ2-7): DAMVIQNPRYQVTQFGKPVTLSCSQTLNHNVMYWYQQKSSQAPKLLFHYYDKDFNNEADTPDNFQSRRPNTSFCFLDIRSPGLGDTAMYLCATSRDRTGLGYEQYFGPGTRLTVT.

V is TRBV2 and J is TRBJ1-6; 9 nucleotides align to TRBD1. With 11 bases clipped from V and 14 bases from J, the junction kept 16 bases outside the gene matches. The CDR3 consists of 14 residues. Germline V CDR1 and CDR2: SNHLY, FYNNEI. CDR3 protein: CASYPGQGRQALHF. The DNA for the CDR3 is TGTGCCTCCTATCCGGGACAGGGTCGTCAGGCCCTCCACTTT.

This chain links TRBV19 with TRBJ2-1, with D unresolved. The CDR3 totals 16 residues. V lost 7 bases, J lost 0 bases, and 16 bases lay in between. In germline, CDR1 is LNHDA, CDR2 SQIVND (reference sequence). CDR3 coding DNA: TGTGCCAGTACCTCCGCGAACTGGTACTCCTACAATGAGCAGTTCTTC. Translated: CASTSANWYSYNEQFF.

The chain is built from TRBV25-1 and TRBJ1-1, with 10 bases fitting TRBD1. V trimming: 3 bases; J trimming: 5 bases; junction bases outside the gene matches: 6. Germline-derived CDR1 and CDR2 are MGHDK and SYGVNS. The CDR3 totals 15 residues. The CDR3 spells CASSEQTGGFTEAFF. CDR3 nucleotides: TGTGCCAGCAGTGAGCAGACAGGGGGCTTTACTGAAGCTTTCTTT.

The V gene is TRBV5-1, the J gene TRBJ2-7, with 12 bases identical to TRBD2. This CDR3 is built from 15 residues. Germline CDR1 SGHRS, CDR2 YFSETQ. Losses at the gene ends were 4 bases for V and 2 bases for J; bases not matched to a gene: 4. The CDR3 DNA reads as TGCGCCAGCAGCGATGGACTAGCGGGACCCTACGAGCAGTACTTC. This gives the protein CASSDGLAGPYEQYF. Looking up the rest from reference TRBV5-1 and TRBJ2-7 gives the full variable domain: KAGVTQTPRYLIKTRGQQVTLSCSPISGHRSVSWYQQTPGQGLQFLFEYFSETQRNKGNFPGRFSGRQFSNSRSEMNVSTLELGDSALYLCASSDGLAGPYEQYFGPGTRLTVT.

The V and J genes are TRBV5-1 and TRBJ1-4; TRBD1 agrees at 7 bases. CDR3 length: 16 residues. J was trimmed by 2 bases and V by 0 bases; bases with no gene match: 4. Germline loops: CDR1 SGHRS, CDR2 YFSETQ. The CDR3, as DNA: TGCGCCAGCAGCTTGGAAGGGGGCAGGACTAATGAAAAACTGTTTTTT. Protein product: CASSLEGGRTNEKLFF.

The chain joins TRBV7-9 to TRBJ2-7; 9 nucleotides align to TRBD1. V gave up 5 bases and J gave up 5 bases; unmatched junction bases: 10. Per the germline V gene, CDR1 is SEHNR and CDR2 is FQNEAQ (reference sequence). The CDR3 contains 15 residues. CDR3 region: CASSPRGTGIDEQYF. The CDR3 nucleotides are TGTGCCAGCAGCCCACGGGGGACAGGGATCGACGAGCAGTACTTC.

In this sample, this clone turned up a few times. The rearrangement links TRBV27 to TRBJ1-6; the D is unclear. Deletions cut 3 bases from V and 10 bases from J, with 4 bases between. This CDR3 region has 11 residues. CDR1 MNHEY and CDR2 SMNVEV come from the germline V gene (reference sequence). This CDR3 reads CASSFGSPLHF. The CDR3 coding sequence is TGTGCCAGCAGTTTCGGGTCACCCCTCCACTTT.

V usage is TRBV28 and J usage is TRBJ1-2; D perhaps matches TRBD1 (5 bases). The germline CDR1 and CDR2 sequences are MDHEN and SYDVKM. Trimming took 9 bases from V and 1 from J, leaving 6 bases between them. There are 11 residues in the CDR3. The CDR3 sequence: CASRGNYGYTF. DNA for the CDR3: TGTGCCAGTAGGGGTAACTATGGCTACACCTTC.

The CDR3 DNA sequence: TGCGCCAGCAGCTTGAGACAGGGTAATACCGGGGAGCTGTTTTTT. Residues: CASSLRQGNTGELFF. This sequence joins TRBV5-1 and TRBJ2-2; 7 nucleotides match TRBD1. This CDR3 region has 15 residues. Germline CDR1 SGHRS, CDR2 YFSETQ. With 1 base clipped from V and 5 bases from J, the junction kept 5 bases outside the gene matches.

In this sample, this clone turned up once. The chain uses TRBV7-9 and TRBJ1-2; possibly TRBD1 for D (5 bases). Trimming took 6 bases from V and 1 from J, leaving 9 bases between them. The CDR3 consists of 13 residues. From germline, CDR1 is SEHNR and CDR2 FQNEAQ (reference sequence). The CDR3 DNA reads TGTGCCAGCAGTCAGACAGATAACTATGGCTACACCTTC. As protein: CASSQTDNYGYTF.